The rows below give T cell receptor beta chains drawn from one sample of a study of T-cell memory formation after mild COVID-19. MiXCR, run by TCRdb on the 5' RACE reads, gives a single entry per CDR3 protein. Here the sample spans about half a million distinct CDR3 sequences, about 20% being singletons. Sequences were obtained from PBMCs or a T cell subset sorted from them (not recorded which). These receptors came from an adult woman who had mild COVID-19 (a few samples of this study predate the infection). Cell type and time point are not known. Both conserved end residues are part of each CDR3. A D gene is named only where the DNA matches it firmly. The size field is filled for only some rows; it gives once, few, many or a size class.

V	size	D	J	CDR3	DNA
TRBV20-1	few	.	TRBJ2-1	CSARGAVLSSYNEQFF	TGCAGTGCTAGAGGGGCCGTTTTAAGCTCCTACAATGAGCAGTTCTTC
TRBV27	.	TRBD2	TRBJ2-7	CASSSTPLGGTRQYF	TGTGCCAGCAGTTCCACCCCTCTGGGGGGGACGCGGCAGTACTTC
TRBV28	once	TRBD1	TRBJ2-1	CASSVPGQTQFF	TGTGCCAGCAGTGTACCGGGACAGACGCAGTTCTTC
TRBV5-1	.	.	TRBJ2-7	CASSAGQISPTMQYF	TGCGCCAGCAGCGCCGGACAGATTTCACCTACGATGCAGTACTTC
TRBV5-4	.	TRBD1	TRBJ2-7	CASSFQFDRDPYEQYF	TGTGCCAGCAGCTTTCAGTTCGACAGGGACCCCTACGAGCAGTACTTC
TRBV19	.	.	TRBJ2-7	CASSIFRGGYEQYF	TGTGCCAGTAGTATCTTCAGGGGTGGATACGAGCAGTACTTC
TRBV28	few	.	TRBJ1-3	CASKPDGRSSGNTIYF	TGTGCCAGCAAGCCCGATGGCCGGAGCTCTGGAAACACCATATATTTT
TRBV6-5	many	.	TRBJ2-3	CASRLTSSTDTQYF	TGTGCCAGCAGACTGACTAGTTCCACAGATACGCAGTATTTT
TRBV2	.	.	TRBJ2-5	CASSVRTLQETQYF	TGTGCCAGCAGTGTAAGGACCCTCCAAGAGACCCAGTACTTC
TRBV19	many	.	TRBJ2-5	CASSPGTAWQETQYF	TGTGCCAGTAGTCCCGGGACGGCTTGGCAAGAGACCCAGTACTTC
TRBV19	.	TRBD1	TRBJ2-1	CASSIVGGQGPVGEQFF	TGTGCCAGTAGTATAGTTGGGGGACAGGGGCCCGTGGGTGAGCAGTTCTTC
TRBV5-1	few	.	TRBJ2-7	CASSSDRPPYEQYF	TGCGCCAGCAGCTCCGACAGGCCACCCTACGAGCAGTACTTC
TRBV6-5	.	.	TRBJ2-1	CASQGGGNEQFF	TGTGCCAGCCAGGGGGGGGGCAATGAGCAGTTCTTC
TRBV25-1	.	.	TRBJ1-2	CASSESGSPVGYTF	TGTGCCAGCAGTGAAAGCGGGTCCCCCGTCGGCTACACCTTC
TRBV7-9	few	.	TRBJ1-2	CASSLRAGDYGYTF	TGTGCCAGCAGCTTAAGGGCAGGGGACTATGGCTACACCTTC
TRBV4-2	few	.	TRBJ1-1	CASSQDNRGLTEAFF	TGTGCCAGCAGCCAAGATAACCGGGGGCTGACTGAAGCTTTCTTT
TRBV11-3	.	TRBD2	TRBJ2-1	CASSRHFASGRANEQFF	TGTGCCAGCAGCCGTCACTTCGCTAGCGGGAGGGCCAATGAGCAGTTCTTC
TRBV15	few	TRBD2	TRBJ2-1	CATSKKTSGIWISSYNEQFF	TGTGCCACCAGCAAGAAGACTAGCGGGATCTGGATCAGCTCCTACAATGAGCAGTTCTTC
TRBV9	few	.	TRBJ1-1	CASSVGGRTEAFF	TGTGCCAGCAGCGTAGGCGGGAGGACTGAAGCTTTCTTT
TRBV6-6	few	.	TRBJ2-3	CASSYGGRGSTDTQYF	TGTGCCAGCAGTTACGGCGGCAGGGGATCGACAGATACGCAGTATTTT
TRBV4-2	.	TRBD2	TRBJ2-5	CASSRAGTSGGPEGTQYF	TGTGCCAGCAGCCGTGCGGGGACTAGCGGGGGTCCCGAGGGGACCCAGTACTTC
TRBV5-1	.	.	TRBJ1-2	CASRGGQREYGYTF	TGCGCCAGCAGGGGAGGACAGCGAGAATATGGCTACACCTTC
TRBV4-3	few	TRBD2	TRBJ2-3	CASSQEGLGTDTQYF	TGCGCCAGCAGCCAAGAGGGACTAGGTACAGATACGCAGTATTTT
TRBV3-1	few	TRBD1	TRBJ2-7	CASSQGLGQGSYEQYF	TGTGCCAGCAGCCAAGGGTTGGGACAGGGATCCTACGAGCAGTACTTC
TRBV21-1	few	.	TRBJ2-7	CASSKWGGPYEQYF	TGTGCCAGCAGCAAATGGGGTGGACCCTACGAGCAGTACTTC
TRBV12-3/TRBV12-4	few	.	TRBJ2-7	CASSLLFTSYEQYF	TGTGCCAGCAGTTTACTGTTTACCTCCTACGAGCAGTACTTC
TRBV20-1	.	.	TRBJ1-6	CSARDGYNSPLHF	TGCAGTGCTAGGGACGGCTATAATTCACCCCTCCACTTT
TRBV24-1	few	.	TRBJ2-7	CATSDSGVLSYEQYF	TGTGCCACCAGTGATTCCGGGGTCCTCTCCTACGAGCAGTACTTC
TRBV5-5	few	.	TRBJ2-7	CASSLAIWDGSYEQYF	TGTGCCAGCAGCTTGGCGATCTGGGACGGATCCTACGAGCAGTACTTC
TRBV2	.	TRBD1	TRBJ2-2	CARNMDRGNTGELFF	TGTGCCAGAAACATGGACAGGGGTAACACCGGGGAGCTGTTTTTT
TRBV7-9	many	.	TRBJ2-5	CASSLDWGRQETQYF	TGTGCCAGCAGCTTAGATTGGGGGCGCCAAGAGACCCAGTACTTC
TRBV4-1	.	TRBD2	TRBJ2-1	CASSHPRAGGPYEQFF	TGCGCCAGCAGCCACCCCCGGGCGGGGGGCCCCTATGAGCAGTTCTTC
TRBV7-2	few	.	TRBJ2-5	CASSLELAEETQYF	TGTGCCAGCAGCTTAGAGTTAGCGGAAGAGACCCAGTACTTC
TRBV5-3	few	TRBD2	TRBJ2-2	CARSLEASGAITGELFF	TGTGCCAGAAGCCTGGAGGCTAGCGGGGCGATTACCGGGGAGCTGTTTTTT
TRBV7-2	.	.	TRBJ2-1	CASSLPSQPGEQFF	TGTGCCAGCAGCTTGCCCTCCCAGCCCGGTGAGCAGTTCTTC
TRBV9	.	TRBD2	TRBJ2-1	CASSEAGEPYNEQFF	TGTGCCAGCAGCGAAGCGGGAGAACCTTACAATGAGCAGTTCTTC
TRBV7-2	.	TRBD1	TRBJ2-2	CASSANRDRLAGELFF	TGTGCCAGCAGCGCGAACCGGGACAGGTTGGCCGGGGAGCTGTTTTTT
TRBV2	few	.	TRBJ2-7	CASRADRSSYEQYF	TGTGCCAGCAGAGCCGACAGGAGCTCCTACGAGCAGTACTTC
TRBV2	.	TRBD2	TRBJ2-7	CASSLGLEREQYF	TGTGCCAGCAGTCTGGGACTAGAGCGCGAGCAGTACTTC
TRBV3-1	.	.	TRBJ2-7	CASSPGRPWDEQYF	TGTGCCAGCAGCCCAGGGAGACCTTGGGACGAGCAGTACTTC
TRBV7-2	many	.	TRBJ2-3	CASSLVENTQYF	TGTGCCAGCAGCTTAGTAGAGAATACGCAGTATTTT
TRBV5-1	few	TRBD2	TRBJ2-3	CASSPGLAGDRDTQYF	TGCGCCAGCAGCCCCGGACTAGCGGGAGACCGAGATACGCAGTATTTT
TRBV4-1	.	TRBD2	TRBJ2-5	CASSPLSSGRRSETQYF	TGCGCCAGCAGCCCCCTGAGTAGCGGGAGAAGGTCGGAGACCCAGTACTTC
TRBV2	.	TRBD1	TRBJ2-5	CASTAPTGWETQYF	TGTGCCAGCACCGCCCCGACAGGGTGGGAGACCCAGTACTTC
TRBV18	.	.	TRBJ1-1	CASSLKQENTEAFF	TGTGCCAGCTCACTAAAACAGGAGAACACTGAAGCTTTCTTT
TRBV7-9	.	.	TRBJ1-2	CASSSLRRADYGYTF	TGTGCCAGCAGCTCCCTGCGTCGGGCGGACTATGGCTACACCTTC
TRBV25-1	.	.	TRBJ2-1	CASRQGVEQFF	TGTGCCAGCAGGCAAGGAGTTGAGCAGTTCTTC
TRBV11-2	few	TRBD1	TRBJ2-4	CASRKGAKNIQYF	TGTGCCAGCCGGAAGGGGGCTAAAAACATTCAGTACTTC
TRBV30	few	.	TRBJ2-5	CAWSEGGIKTQYF	TGTGCCTGGAGTGAAGGTGGGATAAAGACCCAGTACTTC